Below, one TCR beta chain is given with its context. This sample is part of a study of OX40 agonist ivuxolimab in advanced cancers. Assay used: immunoSEQ multiplex PCR; TCRdb lists only in-frame clones, some missing. The sample consists of around 65,000 clones, about 90% of them appearing once. Germline trimming cut 4 bases from V and 7 bases from J; bases unmatched to any gene: 5. Looked up from germline, CDR1 is MNHNS and CDR2 is SASEGT. This CDR3 has 14 amino acids. The TCR originated in an adult with an advanced solid tumor such as melanoma, head and neck, liver or kidney cancer. Sequencing was performed on CD4+ or CD8+ T cells sorted from blood, taken in a trial of the OX40 agonist ivuxolimab. The chain combines TRBV6-1 with TRBJ2-1, with 9 nucleotides matching TRBD2. In DNA, the CDR3 is TGTGCCAGCAGTGTCCTAGCGGGGTTGAATGAGCAGTTCTTC. Amino acid sequence: CASSVLAGLNEQFF.